This T cell receptor beta chain comes out of a study of blood T cells in healthy people across ages. Study-wide results and limits: Considered underestimates were the diversity estimates obtained from one million T cells.

A J-beta primer mix and a sample-barcoded 5' primer were used in a second PCR of roughly 7 to 12 cycles. TCRdb used MiXCR to reprocess the 5' RACE reads, holding one entry per CDR3 protein. The profile covers about 1.6 million distinct CDR3 sequences, with about 31% appearing a single time and about 10% taken by the ten largest. Samples each had at least 6 micrograms of total RNA extracted. This clonotype was observed a handful of times. The antigen is not known. The V gene's germline CDR1 is SGHRS and CDR2 YFSETQ. The CDR3 runs 20 residues. With V trimmed by 3 bases and J by 0 bases, 11 bases remained unmatched.

Sequencing was done on a sample of blood. This sequence originates from a young woman in good health. The rearrangement uses TRBV5-1 and TRBJ2-6; TRBD1 matches 11 bases. The DNA for the CDR3 is TGCGCCAGCAGCTACCGGGACAGGGGGTGGAGTAACTCTGGGGCCAACGTCCTGACTTTC. Its protein is CASSYRDRGWSNSGANVLTF.